Listed below are T cell receptor beta chains from one sample, sequenced in a study of OX40 agonist ivuxolimab in advanced cancers. Using immunoSEQ multiplex PCR, the repertoire was profiled, and TCRdb retains in-frame clones only, with some absent. The repertoire has tens of thousands of clones, 70% to 85% of them found once; the top ten carry 1.1%. This specimen was CD4+ or CD8+ T cells sorted from blood, taken in a trial of the OX40 agonist ivuxolimab. These TCRs come from an adult with an advanced solid tumor such as melanoma, head and neck, liver or kidney cancer. Both conserved end residues are part of each CDR3. The D gene is left open where the match is weak. Size is stated for part of the rows, as once, few or many counts, or as a class when the clone is expanded.

cdr3_aa cdr3_nt clone_size j_call d_call v_call
CSVAQGDYGYTF TGCAGCGTTGCCCAAGGGGACTATGGCTACACCTTC - TRBJ1-2 - TRBV29-1
CASSYGILGQETQYF TGTGCCAGCAGTTATGGAATATTGGGCCAAGAGACCCAGTACTTC - TRBJ2-5 - TRBV6-5
CASRPALFNQPQHF TGTGCCAGCAGACCCGCTCTGTTTAATCAGCCCCAGCATTTT once TRBJ1-5 - TRBV6-1
CASSYSPYSNQPQHF TGTGCCAGCAGTTACTCCCCTTATAGCAATCAGCCCCAGCATTTT - TRBJ1-5 - TRBV6-5
CASSPAYEQYF TGTGCCAGCTCACCCGCCTACGAGCAGTACTTC - TRBJ2-7 - TRBV18
CATSSPAGTQYF TGTGCCACCAGCAGCCCCGCGGGGACCCAGTACTTC - TRBJ2-5 - TRBV15
CASSERLGNTGELFF TGTGCCAGCAGTGAACGGCTGGGGAACACCGGGGAGCTGTTTTTT - TRBJ2-2 - TRBV6-1
CASSQGFVNYEQYF TGTGCCAGCAGCCAAGGATTTGTGAACTACGAGCAGTACTTC - TRBJ2-7 - TRBV14
CASSLTDTQYF TGTGCCAGCAGCCTAACAGATACGCAGTATTTT - TRBJ2-3 - TRBV7-9
CASCPSGPMTDPGELFF TGTGCCAGCTGCCCATCAGGGCCCATGACAGATCCCGGGGAGCTGTTTTTT - TRBJ2-2 - TRBV7-8
CASSLGPSGNTIYF TGCGCCAGCAGCTTGGGACCATCTGGAAACACCATATATTTT - TRBJ1-3 - TRBV5-1
CASVRQGRMNTEAFF TGTGCCAGCGTCAGACAGGGTCGAATGAACACTGAAGCTTTCTTT once TRBJ1-1 TRBD1 TRBV6-5
CASCAPGREQYF TGTGCCAGCTGCGCCCCCGGCCGCGAGCAGTACTTC - TRBJ2-7 - TRBV6-5
CASATGQAVSNEKLFF TGTGCTAGTGCCACTGGGCAGGCGGTTTCCAATGAAAAACTGTTTTTT - TRBJ1-4 - TRBV12-5
CASSNQQGVGEKLFF TGTGCCAGCAGCAATCAACAGGGAGTGGGTGAAAAACTGTTTTTT - TRBJ1-4 - TRBV7-9
CASSTGQSLYEQYF TGTGCCAGCTCAACAGGGCAGAGCCTCTACGAGCAGTACTTC - TRBJ2-7 - TRBV18
CASSQDWGAEAFF TGTGCCAGCAGCCAAGATTGGGGCGCTGAAGCTTTCTTT - TRBJ1-1 - TRBV14
CASSLELNTEAFF TGTGCCAGCAGCTTAGAGTTGAACACTGAAGCTTTCTTT - TRBJ1-1 - TRBV7-2
CASSYRVNQPQHF TGTGCCAGCAGCTACAGGGTAAATCAGCCCCAGCATTTT - TRBJ1-5 - TRBV7-2
CASSFGSPTEAFF TGTGCCAGCAGCTTTGGGTCCCCCACTGAAGCTTTCTTT - TRBJ1-1 - TRBV5-5
CATDREQNTEAFF TGTGCCACCGACAGGGAACAGAACACTGAAGCTTTCTTT - TRBJ1-1 TRBD1 TRBV2
CASRAGTGGLVAYTEAFF TGTGCCAGCAGGGCAGGGACAGGGGGCCTAGTAGCGTACACTGAAGCTTTCTTT few TRBJ1-1 TRBD1 TRBV5-4